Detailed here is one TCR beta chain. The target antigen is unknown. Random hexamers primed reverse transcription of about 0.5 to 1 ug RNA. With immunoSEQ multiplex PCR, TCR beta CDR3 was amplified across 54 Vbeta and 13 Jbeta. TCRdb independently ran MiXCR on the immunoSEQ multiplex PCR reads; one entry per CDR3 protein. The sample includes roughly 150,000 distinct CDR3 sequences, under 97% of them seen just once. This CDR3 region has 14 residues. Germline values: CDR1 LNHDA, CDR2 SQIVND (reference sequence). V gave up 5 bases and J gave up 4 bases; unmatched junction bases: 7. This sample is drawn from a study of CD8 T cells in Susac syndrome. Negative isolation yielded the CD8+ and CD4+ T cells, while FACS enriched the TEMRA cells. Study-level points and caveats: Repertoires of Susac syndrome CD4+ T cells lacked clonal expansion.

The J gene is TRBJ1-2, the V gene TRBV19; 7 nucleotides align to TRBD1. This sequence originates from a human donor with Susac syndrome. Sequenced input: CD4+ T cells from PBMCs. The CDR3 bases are TGTGCCAGTAGTGCGGGACAGTCCTTCTATGGCTACACCTTC. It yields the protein CASSAGQSFYGYTF.